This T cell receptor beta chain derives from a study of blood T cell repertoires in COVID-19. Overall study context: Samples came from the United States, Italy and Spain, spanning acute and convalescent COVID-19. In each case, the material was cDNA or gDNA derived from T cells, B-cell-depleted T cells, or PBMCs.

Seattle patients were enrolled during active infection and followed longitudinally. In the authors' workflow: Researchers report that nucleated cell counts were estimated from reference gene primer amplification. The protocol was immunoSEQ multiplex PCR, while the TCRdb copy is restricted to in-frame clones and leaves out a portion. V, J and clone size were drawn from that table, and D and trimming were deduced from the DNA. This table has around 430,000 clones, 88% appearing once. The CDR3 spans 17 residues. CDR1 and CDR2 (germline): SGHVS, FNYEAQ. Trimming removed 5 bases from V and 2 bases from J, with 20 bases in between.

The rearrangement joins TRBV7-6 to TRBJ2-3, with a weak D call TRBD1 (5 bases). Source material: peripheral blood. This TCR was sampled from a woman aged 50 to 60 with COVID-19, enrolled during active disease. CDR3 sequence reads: CASSTAPLGGHTDTQYF. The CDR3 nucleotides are TGTGCCAGCAGCACGGCCCCCCTGGGCGGACACACAGATACGCAGTATTTT. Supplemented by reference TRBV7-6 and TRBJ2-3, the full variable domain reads GAGVSQSPRYKVTKRGQDVALRCDPISGHVSLYWYRQALGQGPEFLTYFNYEAQQDKSGLPNDRFSAERPEGSISTLTIQRTEQRDSAMYRCASSTAPLGGHTDTQYFGPGTRLTVL.